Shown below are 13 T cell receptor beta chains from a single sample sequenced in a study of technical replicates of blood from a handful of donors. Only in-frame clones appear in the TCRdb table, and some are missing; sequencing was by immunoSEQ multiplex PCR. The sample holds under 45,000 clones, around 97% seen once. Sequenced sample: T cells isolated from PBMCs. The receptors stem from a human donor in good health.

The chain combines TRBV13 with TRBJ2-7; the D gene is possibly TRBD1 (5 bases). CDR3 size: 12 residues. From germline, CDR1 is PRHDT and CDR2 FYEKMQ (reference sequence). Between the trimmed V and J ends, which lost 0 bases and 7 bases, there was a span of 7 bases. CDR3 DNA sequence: TGTGCCAGCAGCTTAGGTAGGGGAGAGCAGTACTTC. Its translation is CASSLGRGEQYF.

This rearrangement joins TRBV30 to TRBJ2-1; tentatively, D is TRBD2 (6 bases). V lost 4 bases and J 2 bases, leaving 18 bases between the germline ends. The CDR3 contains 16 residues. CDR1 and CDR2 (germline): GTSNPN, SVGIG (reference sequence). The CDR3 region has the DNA TGTGCCTGGAATCAGGACTGGCGGGACGCCTACAATGAGCAGTTCTTC. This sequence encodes CAWNQDWRDAYNEQFF. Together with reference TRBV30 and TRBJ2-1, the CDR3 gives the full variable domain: SQTIHQWPATLVQPVGSPLSLECTVEGTSNPNLYWYRQAAGRGLQLLFYSVGIGQISSEVPQNLSASRPQDRQFILSSKKLLLSDSGFYLCAWNQDWRDAYNEQFFGPGTRLTVL.

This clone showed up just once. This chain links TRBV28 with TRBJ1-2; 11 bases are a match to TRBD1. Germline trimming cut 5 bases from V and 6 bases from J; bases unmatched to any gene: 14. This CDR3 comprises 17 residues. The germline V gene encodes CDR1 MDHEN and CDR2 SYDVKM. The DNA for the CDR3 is TGTGCCAGCAGTACTCGAAGCGGACAGGGGGCATCGAATGGCTACACCTTC. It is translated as CASSTRSGQGASNGYTF.

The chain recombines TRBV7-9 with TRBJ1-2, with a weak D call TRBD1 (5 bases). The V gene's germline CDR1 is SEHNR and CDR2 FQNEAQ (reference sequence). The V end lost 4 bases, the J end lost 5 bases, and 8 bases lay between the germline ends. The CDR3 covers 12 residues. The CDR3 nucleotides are TGTGCCAGCAGCTCAGGGTCTTATGGCTACACCTTC. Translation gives CASSSGSYGYTF.

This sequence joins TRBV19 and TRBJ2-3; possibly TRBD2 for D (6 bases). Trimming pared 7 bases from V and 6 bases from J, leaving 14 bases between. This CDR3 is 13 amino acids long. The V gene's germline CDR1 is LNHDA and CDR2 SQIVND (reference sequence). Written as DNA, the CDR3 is TGTGCCAGTACCACGGGAGTACTGGATACGCAGTATTTT. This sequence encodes CASTTGVLDTQYF. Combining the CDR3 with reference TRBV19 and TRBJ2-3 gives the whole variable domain DGGITQSPKYLFRKEGQNVTLSCEQNLNHDAMYWYRQDPGQGLRLIYYSQIVNDFQKGDIAEGYSVSREKKESFPLTVTSAQKNPTAFYLCASTTGVLDTQYFGPGTRLTVL.

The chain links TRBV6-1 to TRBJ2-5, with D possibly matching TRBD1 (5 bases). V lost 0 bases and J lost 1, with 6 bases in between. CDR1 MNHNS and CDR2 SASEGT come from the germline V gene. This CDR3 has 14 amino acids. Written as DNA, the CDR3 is TGTGCCAGCAGTGAAGCGGGGCTCCAAGAGACCCAGTACTTC. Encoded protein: CASSEAGLQETQYF.

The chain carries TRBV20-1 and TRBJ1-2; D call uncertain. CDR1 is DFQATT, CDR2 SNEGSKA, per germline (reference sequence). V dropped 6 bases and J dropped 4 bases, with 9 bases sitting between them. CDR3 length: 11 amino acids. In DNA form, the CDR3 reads TGCAGTGCCGGGTTGTCCTATGGCTACACCTTC. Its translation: CSAGLSYGYTF.

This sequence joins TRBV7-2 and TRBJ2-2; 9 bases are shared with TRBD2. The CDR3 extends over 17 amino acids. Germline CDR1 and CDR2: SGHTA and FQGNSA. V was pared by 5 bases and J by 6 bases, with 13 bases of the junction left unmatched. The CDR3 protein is CASSAPKREAVSGELFF. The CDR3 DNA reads TGTGCCAGCAGCGCACCGAAGCGGGAGGCGGTTTCCGGGGAGCTGTTTTTT. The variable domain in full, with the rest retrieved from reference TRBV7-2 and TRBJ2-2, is GAGVSQSPSNKVTEKGKDVELRCDPISGHTALYWYRQSLGQGLEFLIYFQGNSAPDKSGLPSDRFSAERTGGSVSTLTIQRTQQEDSAVYLCASSAPKREAVSGELFFGEGSRLTVL.

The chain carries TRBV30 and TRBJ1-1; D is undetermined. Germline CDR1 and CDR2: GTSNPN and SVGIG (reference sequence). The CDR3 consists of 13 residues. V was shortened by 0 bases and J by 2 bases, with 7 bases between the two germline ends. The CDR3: CAWSVGANTEAFF. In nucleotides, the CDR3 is TGTGCCTGGAGTGTCGGAGCTAACACTGAAGCTTTCTTT.

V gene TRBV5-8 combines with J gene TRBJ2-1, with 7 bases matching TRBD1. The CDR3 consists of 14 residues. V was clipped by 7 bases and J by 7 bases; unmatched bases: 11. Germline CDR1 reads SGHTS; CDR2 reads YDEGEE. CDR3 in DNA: TGTGCCAGCGGAGACAGGGTTCTGACGAATGAGCAGTTCTTC. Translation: CASGDRVLTNEQFF.

For the CDR3, the DNA is TGTGCCAGCAGTGACGGACTAGCGGGAGGAGAGACCCAGTACTTC. This codes for CASSDGLAGGETQYF. V gene TRBV2 combines with J gene TRBJ2-5, with TRBD2 matching over 14 bases. The germline gives CDR1 SNHLY, CDR2 FYNNEI. CDR3 length: 15 amino acids. The V segment lost 3 bases and the J segment 4 bases; nucleotides outside the gene matches: 1.

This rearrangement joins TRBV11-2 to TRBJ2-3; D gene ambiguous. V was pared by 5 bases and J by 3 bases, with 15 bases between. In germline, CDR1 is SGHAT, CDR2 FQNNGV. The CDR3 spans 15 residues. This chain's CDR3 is CASSPLTPRTDTQYF. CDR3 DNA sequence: TGTGCCAGCAGCCCCCTAACCCCTAGGACAGATACGCAGTATTTT.

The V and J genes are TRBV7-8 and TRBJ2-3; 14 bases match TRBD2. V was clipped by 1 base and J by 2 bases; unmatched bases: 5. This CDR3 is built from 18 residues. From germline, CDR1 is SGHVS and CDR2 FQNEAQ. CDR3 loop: CASSLETSGGVYTDTQYF. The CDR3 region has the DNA TGTGCCAGCAGCTTAGAGACTAGCGGGGGGGTATACACAGATACGCAGTATTTT.